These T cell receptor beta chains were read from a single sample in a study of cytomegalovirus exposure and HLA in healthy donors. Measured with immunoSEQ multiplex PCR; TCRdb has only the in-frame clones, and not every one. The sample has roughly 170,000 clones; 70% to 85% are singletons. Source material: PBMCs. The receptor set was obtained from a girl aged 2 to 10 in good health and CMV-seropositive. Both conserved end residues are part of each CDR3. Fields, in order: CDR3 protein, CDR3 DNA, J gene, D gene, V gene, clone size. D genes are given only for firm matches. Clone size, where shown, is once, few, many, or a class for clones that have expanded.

CDR3aa: CASSEGTSDYNEQFF
CDR3nt: TGTGCCAGCAGTGAAGGGACTAGCGACTACAATGAGCAGTTCTTC
j_gene: TRBJ2-1
d_gene: TRBD2
v_gene: TRBV2
abundance: few

CDR3aa: CASSPGTAMETQYF
CDR3nt: TGTGCCAGCAGCCCCGGGACAGCTATGGAGACCCAGTACTTC
j_gene: TRBJ2-5
d_gene: TRBD1
v_gene: TRBV11-3
abundance: NA

CDR3aa: CASLVPIHGYTF
CDR3nt: TGTGCCAGCTTAGTCCCGATTCATGGCTACACCTTC
j_gene: TRBJ1-2
d_gene: NA
v_gene: TRBV6-4
abundance: NA

CDR3aa: CASSVGTLIGEQYF
CDR3nt: TGCGCCAGCAGCGTTGGGACACTAATCGGGGAGCAGTACTTC
j_gene: TRBJ2-5
d_gene: NA
v_gene: TRBV5-1
abundance: NA

CDR3aa: CASSPPLYRGSGANVLTF
CDR3nt: TGTGCCAGCTCACCACCCCTTTATAGGGGATCTGGTGCCAACGTCCTGACTTTC
j_gene: TRBJ2-6
d_gene: NA
v_gene: TRBV18
abundance: NA

CDR3aa: CASSPDREGEKLFF
CDR3nt: TGTGCCAGCAGCCCGGACAGGGAGGGAGAAAAACTGTTTTTT
j_gene: TRBJ1-4
d_gene: TRBD1
v_gene: TRBV4-2
abundance: few

CDR3aa: CASSYSEGDQPQHF
CDR3nt: TGTGCCAGCAGTTACTCGGAGGGCGATCAGCCCCAGCATTTT
j_gene: TRBJ1-5
d_gene: NA
v_gene: TRBV6-5
abundance: NA

CDR3aa: CASSLGDSNQPQHF
CDR3nt: TGTGCCAGCAGTCTGGGAGATAGCAATCAGCCCCAGCATTTT
j_gene: TRBJ1-5
d_gene: NA
v_gene: TRBV27
abundance: NA

CDR3aa: CASSLELAGGNEQFF
CDR3nt: TGCGCCAGCAGCTTGGAGCTAGCGGGAGGCAATGAGCAGTTCTTC
j_gene: TRBJ2-1
d_gene: TRBD2
v_gene: TRBV5-1
abundance: NA

CDR3aa: CASSFRGPGGTEAFF
CDR3nt: TGTGCCAGCAGCTTCAGGGGGCCGGGTGGCACTGAAGCTTTCTTT
j_gene: TRBJ1-1
d_gene: TRBD1
v_gene: TRBV11-2
abundance: NA

CDR3aa: CASSLPAGGLGNNEQFF
CDR3nt: TGTGCCAGCAGCTTGCCTGCGGGGGGGCTGGGAAACAATGAGCAGTTCTTC
j_gene: TRBJ2-1
d_gene: TRBD2
v_gene: TRBV5-4
abundance: NA

CDR3aa: CASSQEGGMYLNNEQFF
CDR3nt: TGTGCCAGCAGCCAAGAGGGGGGGATGTACCTAAACAATGAGCAGTTCTTC
j_gene: TRBJ2-1
d_gene: TRBD2
v_gene: TRBV4-2
abundance: NA

CDR3aa: CASSLSGVGTEAFF
CDR3nt: TGTGCCAGCAGCTTATCAGGGGTGGGCACTGAAGCTTTCTTT
j_gene: TRBJ1-1
d_gene: NA
v_gene: TRBV11-2
abundance: NA

CDR3aa: CASTITGGRNQPQHF
CDR3nt: TGTGCCAGCACTATAACAGGGGGTCGAAATCAGCCCCAGCATTTT
j_gene: TRBJ1-5
d_gene: TRBD1
v_gene: TRBV6-6
abundance: NA

CDR3aa: CASNSASGYNEQFF
CDR3nt: TGTGCCAGCAACTCGGCTAGCGGATACAATGAGCAGTTCTTC
j_gene: TRBJ2-1
d_gene: TRBD2
v_gene: TRBV6-5
abundance: once

CDR3aa: CAGTNRGPYNEQFF
CDR3nt: TGTGCCGGAACGAACAGGGGGCCCTACAATGAGCAGTTCTTC
j_gene: TRBJ2-1
d_gene: TRBD1
v_gene: TRBV30
abundance: NA

CDR3aa: CASRETGQETQYF
CDR3nt: TGTGCCAGCAGGGAGACGGGCCAAGAGACCCAGTACTTC
j_gene: TRBJ2-5
d_gene: NA
v_gene: TRBV28
abundance: NA

CDR3aa: CASRSPQGAGTNTEAFF
CDR3nt: TGTGCCAGCAGAAGCCCTCAGGGGGCAGGTACGAACACTGAAGCTTTCTTT
j_gene: TRBJ1-1
d_gene: TRBD1
v_gene: TRBV28
abundance: NA

CDR3aa: CASSPLSGIAYEQYF
CDR3nt: TGCGCCAGCAGCCCCCTTAGCGGGATTGCCTACGAGCAGTACTTC
j_gene: TRBJ2-7
d_gene: TRBD2
v_gene: TRBV4-1
abundance: NA

CDR3aa: CASSLYRTDGGYTF
CDR3nt: TGCGCCAGCAGCTTGTATCGGACAGACGGCGGCTACACCTTC
j_gene: TRBJ1-2
d_gene: NA
v_gene: TRBV5-1
abundance: NA

CDR3aa: CAWSVGTGDFNEQFF
CDR3nt: TGTGCCTGGAGTGTTGGGACAGGGGATTTCAATGAGCAGTTCTTC
j_gene: TRBJ2-1
d_gene: TRBD1
v_gene: TRBV30
abundance: NA

CDR3aa: CASSVEILTGVPEAFF
CDR3nt: TGTGCCAGCAGCGTAGAGATACTGACAGGGGTCCCTGAAGCTTTCTTT
j_gene: TRBJ1-1
d_gene: TRBD1
v_gene: TRBV11-2
abundance: few

CDR3aa: CASSLTGVDTEAFF
CDR3nt: TGTGCCAGCAGCCTAACAGGGGTGGACACTGAAGCTTTCTTT
j_gene: TRBJ1-1
d_gene: TRBD1
v_gene: TRBV4-2
abundance: NA

CDR3aa: CASSQEGVTTSGNTIYF
CDR3nt: TGCGCCAGCAGCCAAGAAGGGGTGACGACCTCTGGAAACACCATATATTTT
j_gene: TRBJ1-3
d_gene: NA
v_gene: TRBV4-1
abundance: NA

CDR3aa: CASSLVLAGGMGEQFF
CDR3nt: TGTGCCAGCAGTTTAGTACTAGCGGGGGGGATGGGTGAGCAGTTCTTC
j_gene: TRBJ2-1
d_gene: TRBD2
v_gene: TRBV27
abundance: NA

CDR3aa: CATSRGGTDNEKLFF
CDR3nt: TGTGCCACCAGCCGAGGCGGGACAGATAATGAAAAACTGTTTTTT
j_gene: TRBJ1-4
d_gene: TRBD1
v_gene: TRBV15
abundance: NA

CDR3aa: CASSLMAGGGTGELFF
CDR3nt: TGTGCCAGCAGTTTGATGGCGGGGGGGGGCACCGGGGAGCTGTTTTTT
j_gene: TRBJ2-2
d_gene: TRBD2
v_gene: TRBV28
abundance: NA

CDR3aa: CAWSGLAKNIQYF
CDR3nt: TGTGCCTGGAGCGGTCTAGCCAAAAACATTCAGTACTTC
j_gene: TRBJ2-4
d_gene: NA
v_gene: TRBV30
abundance: NA

CDR3aa: CASSQARVGYTF
CDR3nt: TGTGCCAGCAGCCAAGCCAGGGTGGGCTACACCTTC
j_gene: TRBJ1-2
d_gene: NA
v_gene: TRBV6-5
abundance: NA

CDR3aa: CASSPMGAENEQYF
CDR3nt: TGTGCCAGCAGCCCGATGGGAGCGGAAAACGAGCAGTACTTC
j_gene: TRBJ2-7
d_gene: NA
v_gene: TRBV7-6
abundance: NA

CDR3aa: CAWSPDRLNYGYTF
CDR3nt: TGTGCCTGGAGTCCGGACAGGCTTAACTATGGCTACACCTTC
j_gene: TRBJ1-2
d_gene: TRBD1
v_gene: TRBV30
abundance: NA

CDR3aa: CASSVRLGGSYNEQFF
CDR3nt: TGTGCCAGCAGCGTCCGACTGGGTGGCTCCTACAATGAGCAGTTCTTC
j_gene: TRBJ2-1
d_gene: NA
v_gene: TRBV9
abundance: once

CDR3aa: CASSSRVTGPHEPQHF
CDR3nt: TGTGCCAGCAGTTCCCGAGTGACAGGTCCCCATGAGCCCCAGCATTTT
j_gene: TRBJ1-5
d_gene: NA
v_gene: TRBV2
abundance: NA

CDR3aa: CASSIRTAYYEQYF
CDR3nt: TGTGCCAGCAGTATACGGACAGCCTACTACGAGCAGTACTTC
j_gene: TRBJ2-7
d_gene: NA
v_gene: TRBV2
abundance: few

CDR3aa: CSAQGGGELFF
CDR3nt: TGCAGTGCCCAGGGAGGCGGGGAGCTGTTTTTT
j_gene: TRBJ2-2
d_gene: NA
v_gene: TRBV20-1
abundance: once

CDR3aa: CAWLDSSFYGYTF
CDR3nt: TGTGCCTGGTTGGACAGCTCTTTTTATGGCTACACCTTC
j_gene: TRBJ1-2
d_gene: NA
v_gene: TRBV30
abundance: NA

CDR3aa: CASSYGSGAGGDEQYF
CDR3nt: TGTGCCAGCAGTTACGGCAGCGGGGCAGGGGGCGACGAGCAGTACTTC
j_gene: TRBJ2-7
d_gene: NA
v_gene: TRBV6-5
abundance: few